Presented here are 5 T cell receptor beta chains from one specimen sequenced in a study of PD-L1 blockade in urothelial cancer listed by TCRdb under 2017. Libraries came from the immunoSEQ multiplex PCR assay. The source is immuneACCESS, and TCRdb retained only in-frame sequences with V and J called. Part of the clones is not carried over; for the studies checked, unresolved V genes explain less than half of this, and the remainder is unexplained. The sample table records 20,000 to 30,000 clones; roughly 84% of these occur just once. In total, the top ten clones hold 8% to 10% of the sample. This material consisted of PBMCs, taken around atezolizumab (anti-PD-L1) treatment. These receptors were obtained from a man aged 65-85 years with urothelial cancer.

The chain couples TRBV4-2 to TRBJ2-6, with 9 bases fitting TRBD2. The CDR3 runs to 18 residues. V lost 1 base, J lost 4 bases, and 8 bases stayed unmatched. CDR1 is LGHNA and CDR2 is YNFKEQ in the germline V gene. CDR3 DNA sequence: TGTGCCAGCAGCCAAGGATTAGCGGGAGCAACGGGGGCCAACGTCCTGACTTTC. This codes for CASSQGLAGATGANVLTF.

The chain uses TRBV14 and TRBJ2-7; a weak D match, TRBD1 (6 bases). This CDR3 comprises 15 residues. Trimming cost V 4 bases and J 7 bases, with 20 bases left between them. CDR1 SGHDN and CDR2 FVKESK come from the germline V gene. The CDR3 sequence is CASSRTIGAQGEQYF. In DNA, the CDR3 is TGTGCCAGCAGCCGAACAATAGGGGCTCAGGGGGAGCAGTACTTC.

The chain combines TRBV10-2 with TRBJ2-7, with 13 bases identical to TRBD2. CDR1 and CDR2 from the germline V gene are WSHSY and SAAADI. The trim removed 4 bases at V and 3 bases at J, leaving 0 bases unmatched. This CDR3 is 14 amino acids long. The CDR3 spells CASSGTSGSYEQYF. CDR3 DNA sequence: TGCGCCAGCAGTGGGACTAGCGGGAGCTACGAGCAGTACTTC.

The chain carries TRBV28 and TRBJ2-7; possible D gene TRBD1, 7 bases. V was shortened by 8 bases and J by 7 bases, with 12 bases between the two germline ends. The CDR3 is 11 amino acids. CDR1 is MDHEN and CDR2 is SYDVKM in the germline V gene. In DNA, the CDR3 is TGTGCCAGCGAACAGGGGAGGGAGCAGTACTTC. Translated: CASEQGREQYF. The entire variable domain, with the rest obtained from reference TRBV28 and TRBJ2-7, is as follows: DVKVTQSSRYLVKRTGEKVFLECVQDMDHENMFWYRQDPGLGLRLIYFSYDVKMKEKGDIPEGYSVSREKKERFSLILESASTNQTSMYLCASEQGREQYFGPGTRLTVT.

The rearrangement joins TRBV28 to TRBJ2-7; 7 nucleotides agree with TRBD1. CDR3 length: 13 amino acids. V shed 5 bases and J 11 bases; nucleotides not matched to a gene: 12. The germline V gene encodes CDR1 MDHEN and CDR2 SYDVKM. The CDR3 nucleotides read TGTGCCAGCAGTCCCCCCAGGGGGTTCGAAAAGTACTTC. Translated: CASSPPRGFEKYF.